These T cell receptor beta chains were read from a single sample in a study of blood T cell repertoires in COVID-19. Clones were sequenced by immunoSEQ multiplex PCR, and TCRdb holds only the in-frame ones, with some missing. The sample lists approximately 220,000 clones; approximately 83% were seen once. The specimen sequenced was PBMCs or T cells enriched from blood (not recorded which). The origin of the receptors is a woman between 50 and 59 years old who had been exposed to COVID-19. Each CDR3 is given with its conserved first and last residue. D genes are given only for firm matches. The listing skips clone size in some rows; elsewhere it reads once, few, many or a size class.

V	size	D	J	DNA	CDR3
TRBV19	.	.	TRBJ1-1	TGTGCCAGTAGTTCTATTGGGAGGGGTGACACTGAAGCTTTCTTT	CASSSIGRGDTEAFF
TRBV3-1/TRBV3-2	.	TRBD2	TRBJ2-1	TGTGCCAGCAGCCGACGCAGACTAGCGGGATCCTACAATGAGCAGTTCTTC	CASSRRRLAGSYNEQFF
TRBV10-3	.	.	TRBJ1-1	TGTGCCATCAGTGAGAGCGGGAGGGGCACTGAAGCTTTCTTT	CAISESGRGTEAFF
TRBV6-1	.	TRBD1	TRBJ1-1	TGTGCCAGCAGTGCGCGACCCACAGGGGTAGGGTACACTGAAGCTTTCTTT	CASSARPTGVGYTEAFF
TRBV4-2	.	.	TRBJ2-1	TGTGCCAGCAGCCAAGAAGGACTACTCAATGAGCAGTTCTTC	CASSQEGLLNEQFF
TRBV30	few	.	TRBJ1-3	TGTGCCTGCTTGCCTAGTACTGGAAACACCATATATTTT	CACLPSTGNTIYF
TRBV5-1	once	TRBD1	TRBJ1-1	TGCGCCAGCAGCTTGGTACAGGGGCCAAACACTGAAGCTTTCTTT	CASSLVQGPNTEAFF
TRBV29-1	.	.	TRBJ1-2	TGCAGCGTTGAATTGCAGACAAATAACTATGGCTACACCTTC	CSVELQTNNYGYTF
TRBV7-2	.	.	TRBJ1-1	TGTGCCAGCAGCTTAGAGTTGAGGGCGAACACTGAAGCTTTCTTT	CASSLELRANTEAFF
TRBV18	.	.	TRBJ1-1	TGTGCCAGCTCACCAGGCTTGGCTGAAGCTTTCTTT	CASSPGLAEAFF
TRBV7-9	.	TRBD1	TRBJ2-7	TGTGCCAGCAGCTTAGCAGGTCAGGGGGTCTACGAGCAGTACTTC	CASSLAGQGVYEQYF
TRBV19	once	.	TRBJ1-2	TGTGCCAGTAGTATAAGGGGGAAAACCTATGGCTACACCTTC	CASSIRGKTYGYTF
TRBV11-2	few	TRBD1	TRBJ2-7	TGTGCCAGCAGCTTCACCGGGACAGGGCTCTACGAGCAGTACTTC	CASSFTGTGLYEQYF
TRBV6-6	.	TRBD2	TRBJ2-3	TGTGCCAGCAGTCGCGCTAGCGGGGGTGATTCCGGCGATACGCAGTATTTT	CASSRASGGDSGDTQYF
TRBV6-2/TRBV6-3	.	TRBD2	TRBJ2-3	TGTGCCAGCAGTTACGGACTAGTTGGGACGCAGTATTTT	CASSYGLVGTQYF
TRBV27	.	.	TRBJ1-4	TGTGCCGACATAAGGAATGAAAAACTGTTTTTT	CADIRNEKLFF
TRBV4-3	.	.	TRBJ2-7	TGCGCCAGCAGCCAAGACCCCTCCGTGAGGGAGCAGTACTTC	CASSQDPSVREQYF
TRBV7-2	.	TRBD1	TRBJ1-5	TGTGCCAGCAGCTTCCAGGGGGGAAATCAGCCCCAGCATTTT	CASSFQGGNQPQHF
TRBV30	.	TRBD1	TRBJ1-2	TGTGCCTGGACCCACGGGGACAGCTATGGCTACACCTTC	CAWTHGDSYGYTF
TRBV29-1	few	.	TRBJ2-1	TGCAGCGTTGAGCAGTTTAATGAGCAGTTCTTC	CSVEQFNEQFF
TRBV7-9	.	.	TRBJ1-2	TGTGCCAGCAGCCGACTCAGTGCTGATGGCTACACCTTC	CASSRLSADGYTF
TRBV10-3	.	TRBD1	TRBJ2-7	TGTGCCATCAGTGAAAGTGGGACAGCCTCCGAGCAGTACTTC	CAISESGTASEQYF
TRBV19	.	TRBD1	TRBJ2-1	TGTGCCAGTAGCGTCCTCGGACAGGGGTACAATGAGCAGTTCTTC	CASSVLGQGYNEQFF
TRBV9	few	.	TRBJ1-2	TGTGCCAGCACCGGCGTCCTAGTGGGCTATGGCTACACCTTC	CASTGVLVGYGYTF
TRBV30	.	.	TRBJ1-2	TGTGCCTGGAGTGCCCTGAGGGTGCGGGCTGGCTACACCTTC	CAWSALRVRAGYTF
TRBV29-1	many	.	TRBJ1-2	TGCAGCGTTGAAGGGCAGGGATCAAACTATGGCTACACCTTC	CSVEGQGSNYGYTF
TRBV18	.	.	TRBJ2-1	TGTGCCAGCTCACCATTTTCGGGTTTCGGTGAGCAGTTCTTC	CASSPFSGFGEQFF
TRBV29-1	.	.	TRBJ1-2	TGCAGCGTTGAACAGGGAGGCGGCTACACCTTC	CSVEQGGGYTF
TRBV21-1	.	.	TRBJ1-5	TGTGCCAGCAGCAAATTGGGGACAGGGGGCCCGCACAATCAGCCCCAGCATTTT	CASSKLGTGGPHNQPQHF
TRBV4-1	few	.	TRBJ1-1	TGCGCCAGCAGCCAGTTTCTGACAGTGAACACTGAAGCTTTCTTT	CASSQFLTVNTEAFF
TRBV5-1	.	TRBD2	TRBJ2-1	TGCGCCAGCAGCTTTCCGGGACTAGTCCCCAATGAGCAGTTCTTC	CASSFPGLVPNEQFF
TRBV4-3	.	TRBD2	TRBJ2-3	TGCGCCAGCAGCCAAGATCCCGGACTAGCGGGGGCCACAGATACGCAGTATTTT	CASSQDPGLAGATDTQYF
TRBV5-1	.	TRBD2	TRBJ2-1	TGCGCCAGCAGCTTGAATCGCGGGGGGAACAATGAGCAGTTCTTC	CASSLNRGGNNEQFF
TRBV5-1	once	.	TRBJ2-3	TGCGCCAGCAGCTCAACAGGGTCCAGCACAGATACGCAGTATTTT	CASSSTGSSTDTQYF
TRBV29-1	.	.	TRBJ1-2	TGCAGCGTTGAAGACAGGACAGTCAACTATGGCTACACCTTC	CSVEDRTVNYGYTF
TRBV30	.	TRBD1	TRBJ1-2	TGTGCCTGGAGAGGTCCCGGGACAGATGGCTACACCTTC	CAWRGPGTDGYTF
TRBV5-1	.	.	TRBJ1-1	TGCGCCAGCAGCTTGGAGGGGATCCCGGGCACTGAAGCTTTCTTT	CASSLEGIPGTEAFF
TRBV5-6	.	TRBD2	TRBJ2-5	TGTGCCAGCAGCCAGCGGGGTTTAGCGGGGGGCGGAAGGCAAGAGACCCAGTACTTC	CASSQRGLAGGGRQETQYF
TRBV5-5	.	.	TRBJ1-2	TGTGCCAGCAGCTTGGGAGGAACCGATAACTATGGCTACACCTTC	CASSLGGTDNYGYTF
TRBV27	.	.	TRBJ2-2	TGTGCCAGCAGTTTTCAGTCGGGCAGGGGGGATACCGGGGAGCTGTTTTTT	CASSFQSGRGDTGELFF
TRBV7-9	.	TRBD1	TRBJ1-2	TGTGCCAGCAGCTTTTACGGGACAGGGGGGACTTATGGCTACACCTTC	CASSFYGTGGTYGYTF
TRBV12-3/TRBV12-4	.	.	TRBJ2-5	TGTGCCAGCAGTTTCCCCGGGACCCAGTACTTC	CASSFPGTQYF
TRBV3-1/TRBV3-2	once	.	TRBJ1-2	TGTGCCAGCAGCCAAGGGCATCAGGGGAACTATGGCTACACCTTC	CASSQGHQGNYGYTF
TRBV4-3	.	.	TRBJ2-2	TGCGCCAGCAGCCAAGACGGGATAGTCAGCCCGAACACCGGGGAGCTGTTTTTT	CASSQDGIVSPNTGELFF
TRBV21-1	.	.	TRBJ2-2	TGTGCCAGCAGCAAAGTAGGGACAGGGGGCACCGGGGAGCTGTTTTTT	CASSKVGTGGTGELFF
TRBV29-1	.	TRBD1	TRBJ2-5	TGCAGCGTTGGGGACAGGGGAGAGACCCAGTACTTC	CSVGDRGETQYF
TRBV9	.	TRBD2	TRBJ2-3	TGTGCCAGCAGCGTAGGAGCGGGGGGCCAAAGCGGCACAGATACGCAGTATTTT	CASSVGAGGQSGTDTQYF
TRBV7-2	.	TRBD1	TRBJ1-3	TGTGCCAGCAGCGTTACAGGGGCTCACACCATATATTTT	CASSVTGAHTIYF
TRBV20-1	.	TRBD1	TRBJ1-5	TGCAGTGCTAGTAACAGGGCAGGGGGTAGTCAGCCCCAGCATTTT	CSASNRAGGSQPQHF
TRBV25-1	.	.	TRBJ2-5	TGTGCCAGCAGTGAATGGGGGCAGGGAAAAGAGACCCAGTACTTC	CASSEWGQGKETQYF
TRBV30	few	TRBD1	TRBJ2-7	TGTGCCTGGAGTTTGGACAGGGGGAAGGGTGACGAGCAGTACTTC	CAWSLDRGKGDEQYF
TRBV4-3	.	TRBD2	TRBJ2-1	TGCGCCAGCAGCCAAGATCTAAGCGGGGGGTACAATGAGCAGTTCTTC	CASSQDLSGGYNEQFF
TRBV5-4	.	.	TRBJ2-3	TGTGCCAGCAGCTTGGGTGCGGGGGCCTACGCAGATACGCAGTATTTT	CASSLGAGAYADTQYF
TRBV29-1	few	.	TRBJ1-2	TGCAGCGTTGAAGAGCTTACAGGGTCCGGCTACACCTTC	CSVEELTGSGYTF
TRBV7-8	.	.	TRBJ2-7	TGTGCCAGCAGCCGACAGCGTTCCTACGAGCAGTACTTC	CASSRQRSYEQYF
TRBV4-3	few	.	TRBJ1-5	TGCGCCAGCAGCCAAGATGCAGGGGTCAATCAGCCCCAGCATTTT	CASSQDAGVNQPQHF
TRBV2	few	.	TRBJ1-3	TGTGCCAGCAGGGCAGGGATTAGGTCTGGAAACACCATATATTTT	CASRAGIRSGNTIYF
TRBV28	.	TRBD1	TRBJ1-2	TGTGCCAGCAGTTTATCCGGCACTGGACAGGGCCATGGCTACACCTTC	CASSLSGTGQGHGYTF
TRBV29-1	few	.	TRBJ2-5	TGCAGCGCCCGAGGGGGGGGGCTCGGGGAGACCCAGTACTTC	CSARGGGLGETQYF
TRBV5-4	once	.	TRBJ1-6	TGTGCCAGCAGCTTATGGGGCGATAATTCACCCCTCCACTTT	CASSLWGDNSPLHF